The 4 T cell receptor beta chains listed next were all sequenced from one sample in a study of blood T cell repertoires in COVID-19. Generated by immunoSEQ multiplex PCR, the TCRdb table keeps only in-frame clones and is missing some. The sample lists around 250,000 clones; approximately 85% were seen once. Sample: PBMCs or T cells enriched from blood (not recorded which). All receptors come from a woman aged 45-60 years who had recovered from COVID-19.

The chain couples TRBV7-3 to TRBJ1-1, with D hard to call. The CDR3 runs 15 residues. With 0 bases removed from V and 6 bases from J, the gap between germline ends came to 14 bases. Germline CDR1 and CDR2: SGHTA and FQGTGA. The CDR3 DNA reads TGTGCCAGCAGCTTAACGTACGGGGTCGGCGCTGAAGCTTTCTTT. Translation gives CASSLTYGVGAEAFF. The full variable domain, with the rest looked up from reference TRBV7-3 and TRBJ1-1, is GAGVSQTPSNKVTEKGKYVELRCDPISGHTALYWYRQSLGQGPEFLIYFQGTGAADDSGLPNDRFFAVRPEGSVSTLKIQRTERGDSAVYLCASSLTYGVGAEAFFGQGTRLTVV.

The CDR3 sequence: CAISAPTGVDNEQFF. DNA of the CDR3: TGTGCCATCAGTGCGCCGACAGGGGTCGACAATGAGCAGTTCTTC. The V call is TRBV10-3, the J call TRBJ2-1; 8 bases are shared with TRBD1. From germline, CDR1 is ENHRY and CDR2 SYGVKD. Trimming took 4 bases from V and 5 from J; bases not matched to a gene: 7. The CDR3 contains 15 residues.

This clone has a handful of counts. The gene calls are TRBV24-1 and TRBJ1-5; the D is unclear. The CDR3 is 12 amino acids. Germline V gives CDR1 KGHDR, CDR2 SFDVKD. Trimming pared 6 bases from V and 1 base from J, leaving 3 bases between. The CDR3 DNA reads as TGTGCCACCAGTCAGAGCAATCAGCCCCAGCATTTT. It codes for CATSQSNQPQHF.

The genes are TRBV14 and TRBJ1-6; D perhaps matches TRBD1 (5 bases). The CDR3 runs to 14 residues. Germline loops: CDR1 SGHDN, CDR2 FVKESK. V dropped 3 bases and J dropped 10 bases, with 13 bases sitting between them. The CDR3 nucleotides read TGTGCCAGCAGCCAGGCAGGGTTTTTCTCACCCCTCCACTTT. Its translation is CASSQAGFFSPLHF.